This T cell receptor beta chain is drawn from a study of blood T cell repertoires in COVID-19. Profiled with immunoSEQ multiplex PCR; TCRdb holds only in-frame clones, not every one. Of approximately 270,000 clones listed, approximately 86% are singletons. This CDR3 has 12 residues. V gave up 3 bases and J gave up 2 bases, with 3 bases separating them. The TCR comes from a man between 40 and 49 years old with active or convalescent COVID-19. The chain links TRBV12-3 or TRBV12-4 to TRBJ2-3, with D unclear. Sequenced input: peripheral blood. The CDR3 region has the DNA TGTGCCAGCAGTTTCTTCACAGATACGCAGTATTTT. Translating it yields CASSFFTDTQYF.